This record covers a single T cell receptor beta chain. These data are taken from a study of control samples from healthy donors and cancer patients. Some clones are missing from TCRdb's copy, which holds only in-frame ones; the method was immunoSEQ multiplex PCR. The sample contains around 130,000 clones, around 93% of which appear only once. Germline V lookup: CDR1 SGHTA, CDR2 FQGNSA. V lost 3 bases to trimming and J lost 0 bases; unmatched junction nucleotides: 8. The CDR3 has 17 amino acids. The V call is TRBV7-2, the J call TRBJ2-1, with 7 nucleotides matching TRBD2. Input material: blood. This receptor was taken from a man aged 18 to 35 in good health. The CDR3 is CASSFLRLADSYNEQFF. DNA for the CDR3: TGTGCCAGCAGCTTTCTGCGACTAGCTGACTCCTACAATGAGCAGTTCTTC.